A selection of T cell receptor beta chains follows, all from one sample in a study of T-cell memory formation after mild COVID-19. TCRdb ran MiXCR on the 5' RACE reads and lists one entry per CDR3 protein. The data show fewer than 70,000 distinct CDR3 sequences, over 7.5% seen once. The sequenced sample was PBMCs or a T cell subset sorted from them (not recorded which). The receptors shown here come from a man aged 18 to 30 who had mild COVID-19 (a few samples of this study predate the infection). Cell type and time point are not known. Both conserved end residues are part of each CDR3. Fields, in order: J gene, D gene, clone size, V gene, CDR3 DNA, CDR3 protein. A D gene is named only where the DNA matches it firmly. Rows give clone size only sometimes, using once, few, many, or a class for an expanded clone.

TRBJ1-3 | TRBD1 | . | TRBV4-3 | TGCGCCAGCAGCCCACCGGGACAGGGCTCTGGAAACACCATATATTTT | CASSPPGQGSGNTIYF
TRBJ2-5 | TRBD2 | many | TRBV9 | TGTGCCAGCAGCGTAGGGACTAGCGGGGGAGAGACCCAGTACTTC | CASSVGTSGGETQYF
TRBJ1-5 | . | . | TRBV7-2 | TGTGCCAGCAGCATTCTTCAGGGCCAGCCCCAGCATTTT | CASSILQGQPQHF
TRBJ2-7 | . | medium-sized | TRBV12-3/TRBV12-4 | TGTGCCAGCAGTCTTCAGGGCTACGAGCAGTACTTC | CASSLQGYEQYF
TRBJ1-4 | . | few | TRBV7-2 | TGTGCCAGCAGCTTAGCGGCAGGGCGGGCCGAAAAACTGTTTTTT | CASSLAAGRAEKLFF
TRBJ1-6 | . | . | TRBV5-1 | TGCGCCAGCAGCTTGGCCGGGTTGGGTTCACCCCTCCACTTT | CASSLAGLGSPLHF
TRBJ2-5 | . | . | TRBV12-3/TRBV12-4 | TGTGCCAGCCGATCCCAGTGGGAGACCCAGTACTTC | CASRSQWETQYF
TRBJ1-1 | . | . | TRBV25-1 | TGTGCCAGCAGTGACCCTTCGGACGGTAACACTGAAGCTTTCTTT | CASSDPSDGNTEAFF
TRBJ2-3 | . | many | TRBV9 | TGTGCCAGCAGCGTAGATAGAGATACGCAGTATTTT | CASSVDRDTQYF
TRBJ2-1 | . | many | TRBV12-3/TRBV12-4 | TGTGCCAGCAGTTTTTGGGTTGAGCAGTTCTTC | CASSFWVEQFF